A selection of T cell receptor beta chains follows, all from one sample in a study of T cell clonotyping in hematopoietic cell transplantation. Some clones are missing from TCRdb's copy, which holds only in-frame ones; the method was immunoSEQ multiplex PCR. The profile covers roughly 50,000 clones, with approximately 84% appearing a single time and 4.5% to 6.5% taken by the ten largest. The sequencing here drew on peripheral blood mononuclear cells, taken before stem cell transplant. These receptor sequences come from a man aged 55 to 70 with biphenotypic leukemia. Some clones in this sample may be carry-over from other donors' samples. The CDR3 runs from the conserved cysteine through the conserved F or W. The D gene is left open where the match is weak. Size values are once, few and many counts, or a class for expanded clones, and some rows have none.

D gene	clone size	V gene	J gene	CDR3 DNA	CDR3 protein
NA	NA	TRBV30	TRBJ1-1	TGTGCCTGGGGGAGGCAGGGCCTTGAAGCTTTCTTT	CAWGRQGLEAFF
NA	NA	TRBV27	TRBJ2-2	TGTGCCAGCAGTTTTGTAGGGTACGGGGAGCTGTTTTTT	CASSFVGYGELFF
TRBD2	NA	TRBV7-2	TRBJ2-5	TGTGCCAGCAGCTTAGCTAGCGGGAGACGTCAAGAGACCCAGTACTTC	CASSLASGRRQETQYF
NA	NA	TRBV7-6	TRBJ2-7	TGTGCCAGCAGTTACACAGGGCTGATGGGTGGCGAGCAGTACTTC	CASSYTGLMGGEQYF
NA	NA	TRBV5-1	TRBJ2-7	TGCGCCAGCAGCCGGGTGTTCTCCCAAACCTCCTACGAGCAGTACTTC	CASSRVFSQTSYEQYF
TRBD2	NA	TRBV30	TRBJ2-7	TGTGCCTGGAGTGAAAGCGGGGTTTCCTACGAGCAGTACTTC	CAWSESGVSYEQYF
TRBD2	once	TRBV4-1	TRBJ2-4	TGCGCCAGCAGCCAAGGAGGGGAGGGTTTTTGGTGGCCAGAGACTAGCGGGGAAAACTTC	CASSQGGEGFWWPETSGENF
NA	NA	TRBV7-2	TRBJ2-2	TGTGCCAGCAGCCTTTCGCGTGGCGCCGGGGAGCTGTTTTTT	CASSLSRGAGELFF
TRBD1	NA	TRBV27	TRBJ2-7	TGTGCCAGCAGTGGCAGGACAGGGAGCTCCTACGAGCAGTACTTC	CASSGRTGSSYEQYF
NA	NA	TRBV7-9	TRBJ1-1	TGTGCCAGCAGCTTAGCCGGACGGGGCACTAAAGCTTTCTTT	CASSLAGRGTKAFF
NA	NA	TRBV5-6	TRBJ1-4	TGTGCCAGCAGCTTTAAGCAAACTAATGAAAAACTGTTTTTT	CASSFKQTNEKLFF
NA	NA	TRBV20-1	TRBJ2-3	TGCGCTGGCGAAGTGACAGATACGCAGTATTTT	CAGEVTDTQYF
NA	few	TRBV7-2	TRBJ1-2	TGTGCCAGCACCGCTTATATAACGGATGCGGGGGATGGCTACACCTTC	CASTAYITDAGDGYTF
NA	NA	TRBV20-1	TRBJ2-5	TGCAGTGCAGCAGAGGAGACCCAGTACTTC	CSAAEETQYF
NA	NA	TRBV5-6	TRBJ2-7	TGTGCCAGCAGCTTGGGGGGACGGACCCGTTACGAGCAGTACTTC	CASSLGGRTRYEQYF
NA	NA	TRBV2	TRBJ2-5	TGTGCCAGCAACTTACAAGAGACCCAGTACTTC	CASNLQETQYF
TRBD1	NA	TRBV5-1	TRBJ1-1	TGCGCCAGCAGCGTGACAGGGAGGGTGTTTGAAGCTTTCTTT	CASSVTGRVFEAFF
NA	NA	TRBV19	TRBJ1-1	TGTGCCACCTCGCGCAGGAACACTGAAGCTTTCTTT	CATSRRNTEAFF
TRBD1	NA	TRBV4-2	TRBJ1-1	TGTGCCAGCAGCCAAGATCTTGCCGGGACAGGGGGGGACACTGAAGCTTTCTTT	CASSQDLAGTGGDTEAFF
TRBD2	NA	TRBV9	TRBJ2-7	TGTGCCAGCAGCCCCGCCCGGGAGAGCGGGACCCCCTACGAGCAGTACTTC	CASSPARESGTPYEQYF
TRBD1	NA	TRBV27	TRBJ1-5	TGTGCCAGCAGAGGGACAGTGGGCAATCAGCCCCAGCATTTT	CASRGTVGNQPQHF
NA	NA	TRBV19	TRBJ1-1	TGTGCCAGTATTAGGTGGACTGAAGCTTTCTTT	CASIRWTEAFF
TRBD1	NA	TRBV19	TRBJ1-5	TGTGCCAGTAGTATTGTGGCAGGGGGTAGCAATCAGCCCCAGCATTTT	CASSIVAGGSNQPQHF
NA	NA	TRBV7-2	TRBJ1-1	TGTGCCAGCAGCTTAGACCTGAACACTGAAGCTTTCTTT	CASSLDLNTEAFF
TRBD1	NA	TRBV27	TRBJ1-5	TGTGCCAGCGTACCCAGGGACAGGGATGATCAGCCCCAGCATTTT	CASVPRDRDDQPQHF
NA	NA	TRBV27	TRBJ1-1	TGTGCCAGCAGCCCAGAGATCGGTTCTGAAGCTTTCTTT	CASSPEIGSEAFF
NA	NA	TRBV30	TRBJ2-2	TGTGCCTGGAGTTCCCTGGCCAGGGGTAGCACCGGGGAGCTGTTTTTT	CAWSSLARGSTGELFF